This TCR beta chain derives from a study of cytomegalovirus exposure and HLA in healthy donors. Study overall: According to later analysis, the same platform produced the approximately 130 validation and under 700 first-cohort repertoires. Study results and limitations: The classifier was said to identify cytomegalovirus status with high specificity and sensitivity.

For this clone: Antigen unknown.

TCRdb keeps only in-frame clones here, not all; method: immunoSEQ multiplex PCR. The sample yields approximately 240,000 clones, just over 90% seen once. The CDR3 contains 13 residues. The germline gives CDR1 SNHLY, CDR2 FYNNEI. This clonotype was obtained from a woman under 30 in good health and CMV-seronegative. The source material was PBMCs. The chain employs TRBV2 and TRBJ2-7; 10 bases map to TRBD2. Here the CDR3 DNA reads TGTGCCAGCAGTGGAGGTAGCGGGAGGCGCTCGGGGGTC. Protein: CASSGGSGRRSGV.